This T cell receptor beta chain was observed in a study of blood T cell repertoires in COVID-19. Profiling relied on immunoSEQ multiplex PCR, and the TCRdb table lists in-frame clones only, not all of them. The sample comprises around 380,000 clones, 70% to 90% of which are singletons, and 1.3% rests with the top ten. Germline V CDR1 and CDR2: SGHDT, YYEEEE. V lost 2 bases and J lost 1, with 9 bases in between. The CDR3 is 14 amino acids. Clinical history reported by participants formed the basis on which cohorts were assigned. Among Cohort 3 donors, those recovered had two negative PCRs, clearance, or symptom resolution.

V usage is TRBV5-6 and J usage is TRBJ1-1; D uncertain. Sequences were obtained from PBMCs or T cells enriched from blood (not recorded which). This TCR was sampled from a man in his thirties or forties who had recovered from COVID-19. The CDR3: CASSFYLRNTEAFF. Written as DNA, the CDR3 is TGTGCCAGCAGCTTCTACCTTCGGAACACTGAAGCTTTCTTT.